What follows is one T cell receptor (beta chain) and its context. Its cognate antigen is unknown. These data are taken from a study of T cell repertoires in aging, cancer and after chemotherapy. Across the study: Paired samples before and after chemotherapy came from chronic lymphocytic leukemia patients on fludarabine- or bendamustine-based regimens.

Trimming pared 0 bases from V and 2 bases from J, leaving 8 bases between. The CDR3 has 14 residues. In germline, CDR1 is SGHNT, CDR2 YYREEE (reference sequence). A mixed TRB-A/B primer pool amplified rearranged TRB by multiplex touch-down PCR. In TCRdb, the multiplex PCR reads were re-called with MiXCR into one record per CDR3 protein. Altogether about 2,400 distinct CDR3 sequences are present, 50% to 65% being singletons, with the ten largest covering roughly 6%. Amplification of TCR beta used genomic DNA extracted from peripheral blood. Study-wide results and caveats: Median generation probability rose over the chemotherapy interval in each cancer cohort, suggesting rebound thymic output. Hematological cancer patients had lymphoid organ infiltration that may impair thymic emigration or T cell expansion. In cancer patients, declining TCR diversity with age involved lost richness and lost evenness.

Sequenced material: blood. The TCR was taken from a human donor with a blood cancer. This chain links TRBV5-4 with TRBJ1-2, with unresolved D. CDR3 sequence (DNA): TGTGCCAGCAGCTTGGACACCCAAAACTATGGCTACACCTTC. Translation: CASSLDTQNYGYTF.